This TCR beta chain was observed in a study of T cells in Graves' hyperthyroidism and ophthalmopathy. A few counts support this clonotype. Using RNA transcripts as the source, TCR beta CDR3 regions were amplified. RT-PCR in the first round (using the HTBI primer set) targeted the TCR CDR3. One entry per CDR3 protein, called by TCRdb with MiXCR from the multiplex PCR reads. The data show 500,000 to 700,000 distinct CDR3 sequences, 15% to 20% seen once. The source is a woman between 18 and 29 years old with Graves' hyperthyroidism. The sequenced sample was blood.

The CDR3: CASSQVAGDTDTQYF. For the CDR3, the DNA is TGCGCCAGCAGCCAAGTAGCGGGGGACACAGATACGCAGTATTTT. V usage is TRBV4-1 and J usage is TRBJ2-3, with 9 bases that match TRBD2. Germline assignment: CDR1 MGHRA and CDR2 YSYEKL. With V trimmed by 1 base and J by 2 bases, 1 base remained unmatched. The CDR3 sequence is 15 residues long.